This T cell receptor (beta chain) was observed in a study of T cell repertoires in cytomegalovirus infection. About the study: Signatures in public TCR beta sequences pointed to both CMV infection and matching HLA type.

On this clonotype itself: Its antigen is not identified.

Points from the study as a whole: The cumulative frequency of public TCR beta families identified carriers of CMV plus the relevant HLA. HLA-C-restricted CMV clonotypes gave the most frequent clonotype in two of eight donors.

V lost 6 bases, J lost 5 bases, and 9 bases stayed unmatched. Per germline, CDR1 SEHNR and CDR2 FQNEAQ (reference sequence). CDR3 length: 14 residues. TCRdb called the reads again in MiXCR, with one record for every CDR3 protein. The data show about half a million distinct CDR3 sequences, about 44% seen once. The chain is built from TRBV7-9 and TRBJ2-7; 8 bases fit TRBD1. This clonotype was sampled from a human donor in good health (CMV status not recorded). Some clones in this sample may be carry-over from other donors' samples. The sample consisted of cultured PBMCs, taken from culture after CMV antigen stimulation. This CDR3 is CASSKDRASDEQYF. The CDR3 nucleotides are TGTGCCAGCAGTAAGGACAGGGCTTCCGACGAGCAGTACTTC.